This T cell receptor beta chain stems from a study of T cell responses to AZD1222 COVID-19 vaccine. Study summary: Second doses that came at about 4 or about 12 weeks were put together. Study-wide results and caveats: Researchers report vaccine-associated CD4 TCRs spanning spike, with dominance at 160-218 and 743-854. Seropositive status at baseline applied to only six AZD1222 recipients.

Germline CDR1 and CDR2: LNHNV and YYDKDF (reference sequence). The length of the CDR3 is 15 residues. Trimming removed 5 bases from V and 7 bases from J, with 18 bases in between. The table came from immunoSEQ multiplex PCR; TCRdb's copy has only in-frame clones and leaves some out. This repertoire shows 80,000 to 95,000 clones, just over 90% found once; its top ten account for approximately 5.2%. With regard to this clone: Antigen specificity is unknown.

The TCR was taken from an adult in good health. J is TRBJ2-1 and V is TRBV15; D not certain. The source was peripheral blood, collected on day 0 of AZD1222 vaccination. CDR3 in DNA: TGTGCCACCAGCTCCGGCGGATTGGGTTTTAATGAGCAGTTCTTC. Encoded protein: CATSSGGLGFNEQFF.